These T cell receptor beta chains were read from a single sample in a study of blood T cell repertoires in COVID-19. Assay: immunoSEQ multiplex PCR; the TCRdb copy retains only in-frame clones and omits some. The sample lists nearly 60,000 clones, around 90% occurring once. Sequencing was performed on peripheral blood. Source of these receptors: a man aged 55 to 70 with active COVID-19. Each CDR3 is given with its conserved first and last residue. The order of the fields is D gene, clone size, J gene, V gene, CDR3 protein, CDR3 DNA. D genes are given only for firm matches. The size entry is marked missing in some rows and otherwise reads once, few, many or a size class.

TRBD2 | once | TRBJ2-1 | TRBV6-6 | CASTPTSVHEQFF | TGTGCCAGCACTCCGACTAGCGTCCATGAGCAGTTCTTC
- | - | TRBJ1-1 | TRBV12-1 | CASSFHRDGTEAFF | TGTGCCAGCAGCTTCCACAGGGATGGAACTGAAGCTTTCTTT
TRBD2 | - | TRBJ2-2 | TRBV15 | CATSAQAGFSGRPGELFF | TGTGCCACCAGCGCACAGGCGGGGTTTAGCGGGAGACCCGGGGAGCTGTTTTTT
TRBD1 | few | TRBJ2-1 | TRBV10-3 | CAISENRGPYNEQFF | TGTGCCATCAGTGAGAACAGGGGGCCCTACAATGAGCAGTTCTTC
- | - | TRBJ2-2 | TRBV3-1/TRBV3-2 | CASSRVPGGGTGELFF | TGTGCCAGCAGCCGAGTACCGGGGGGCGGAACCGGGGAGCTGTTTTTT
TRBD2 | - | TRBJ2-1 | TRBV5-4 | CASSKGLAGVVNEQFF | TGTGCCAGCAGCAAGGGACTAGCGGGGGTCGTCAATGAGCAGTTCTTC
TRBD1 | - | TRBJ1-2 | TRBV7-2 | CASSPPGQTRGYTF | TGTGCCAGCAGCCCGCCGGGACAGACGCGTGGCTACACCTTC
- | - | TRBJ2-7 | TRBV7-3 | CASSFADSSYEQYF | TGTGCCAGCAGCTTCGCGGACAGCTCCTACGAGCAGTACTTC
TRBD1 | - | TRBJ1-4 | TRBV18 | CASLRDRGEKLFF | TGTGCCAGTCTCCGGGACAGGGGCGAAAAACTGTTTTTT
- | - | TRBJ2-7 | TRBV4-1 | CASSPTRGTYEQYF | TGCGCCAGCAGCCCCACGCGGGGAACCTACGAGCAGTACTTC
TRBD1 | - | TRBJ1-2 | TRBV6-5 | CASKSPGQSNYGYTF | TGTGCCAGCAAGTCTCCGGGACAGTCTAACTATGGCTACACCTTC
- | once | TRBJ1-3 | TRBV9 | CASSVGVGVGNTIYF | TGTGCCAGCAGCGTAGGCGTAGGGGTCGGAAACACCATATATTTT
- | - | TRBJ2-2 | TRBV30 | CAWSVLSGELFF | TGTGCCTGGAGTGTCTTATCCGGGGAGCTGTTTTTT
- | once | TRBJ1-2 | TRBV18 | CASSPQPLRGYTF | TGTGCCAGCTCACCACAGCCCCTTCGAGGCTACACCTTC
- | - | TRBJ2-7 | TRBV14 | CASRRQGTYEQYF | TGTGCCAGCAGACGTCAGGGTACCTACGAGCAGTACTTC
- | once | TRBJ2-5 | TRBV6-5 | CASSYFGGETQYF | TGTGCCAGCAGTTACTTCGGCGGAGAGACCCAGTACTTC
- | - | TRBJ2-3 | TRBV6-5 | CASSYSGTSTDTQYF | TGTGCCAGCAGTTACTCAGGGACTAGCACAGATACGCAGTATTTT
- | - | TRBJ1-1 | TRBV10-3 | CAISGGTEAFF | TGTGCCATCAGCGGGGGGACTGAAGCTTTCTTT
- | - | TRBJ2-7 | TRBV27 | CASSFTGPRENEQYF | TGTGCCAGCAGTTTCACGGGTCCGCGTGAAAACGAGCAGTACTTC
- | - | TRBJ2-5 | TRBV10-3 | CASQVGGRLETQYF | TGTGCCTCACAAGTAGGGGGACGGTTGGAGACCCAGTACTTC
TRBD1 | - | TRBJ2-5 | TRBV7-9 | CASSLGGGRWETQYF | TGTGCCAGCAGCTTAGGAGGGGGCCGATGGGAGACCCAGTACTTC
- | - | TRBJ1-6 | TRBV28 | CASRGPMTPLHF | TGTGCCAGCAGGGGCCCCATGACACCCCTCCACTTT
TRBD1 | few | TRBJ1-3 | TRBV14 | CASSQETGRGNTIYF | TGTGCCAGCAGCCAAGAGACAGGGCGCGGAAACACCATATATTTT
TRBD2 | - | TRBJ2-1 | TRBV6-5 | CASRGPGGREQFF | TGTGCCAGCAGGGGACCGGGGGGGCGTGAGCAGTTCTTC
TRBD1 | - | TRBJ2-5 | TRBV5-6 | CASSTGQGRRETQYF | TGTGCCAGCAGCACCGGACAGGGGCGAAGGGAGACCCAGTACTTC
- | - | TRBJ2-2 | TRBV10-2 | CASRVGGSSAGELFF | TGCGCCAGCAGGGTCGGGGGATCTTCGGCCGGGGAGCTGTTTTTT
- | once | TRBJ1-2 | TRBV10-2 | CASSEPTGNYGYTF | TGCGCCAGCAGTGAGCCGACAGGAAACTATGGCTACACCTTC
- | - | TRBJ2-7 | TRBV5-1 | CASSFVTDSYEQYF | TGCGCCAGCAGCTTCGTAACAGACTCCTACGAGCAGTACTTC
- | - | TRBJ2-7 | TRBV15 | CATSRDSYEQYF | TGTGCCACCAGCAGGGACTCGTACGAGCAGTACTTC
TRBD2 | - | TRBJ2-5 | TRBV9 | CASSSPPGTSVRETQYF | TGTGCCAGCAGCTCCCCACCCGGGACTAGCGTCCGTGAGACCCAGTACTTC
- | - | TRBJ2-2 | TRBV21-1 | CASSKVRLGRLLSTGELFF | TGTGCCAGCAGCAAAGTGCGTTTGGGCAGGCTTCTTTCCACCGGGGAGCTGTTTTTT
- | - | TRBJ1-6 | TRBV9 | CASSTRTDSPLHF | TGTGCCAGCAGCACCAGGACTGATTCACCCCTCCACTTT
- | - | TRBJ1-1 | TRBV27 | CASSLMQASRNTEAFF | TGTGCCAGCAGTTTAATGCAGGCATCGAGGAACACTGAAGCTTTCTTT
TRBD1 | once | TRBJ2-7 | TRBV7-2 | CASSLSQGSSEQYF | TGTGCCAGCAGCTTATCACAGGGGAGCTCCGAGCAGTACTTC
- | - | TRBJ2-2 | TRBV5-4 | CASSSGTNTGELFF | TGTGCCAGCAGCTCCGGGACAAACACCGGGGAGCTGTTTTTT
- | - | TRBJ2-5 | TRBV28 | CATSLYQETQYF | TGTGCCACCTCACTGTACCAAGAGACCCAGTACTTC
- | - | TRBJ2-7 | TRBV5-1 | CASSLSSYEQYF | TGCGCCAGCAGCTTGTCTAGCTACGAGCAGTACTTC
- | - | TRBJ1-5 | TRBV2 | CASSEAPRVGQPQHF | TGTGCCAGCAGTGAAGCGCCCAGGGTCGGGCAGCCCCAGCATTTT
TRBD1 | - | TRBJ2-3 | TRBV11-2 | CASSKDRGRTDTQYF | TGTGCCAGCAGCAAAGACAGGGGGCGGACAGATACGCAGTATTTT
- | - | TRBJ2-4 | TRBV3-1/TRBV3-2 | CASSQDARNIQYF | TGTGCCAGCAGCCAAGATGCCCGGAACATTCAGTACTTC